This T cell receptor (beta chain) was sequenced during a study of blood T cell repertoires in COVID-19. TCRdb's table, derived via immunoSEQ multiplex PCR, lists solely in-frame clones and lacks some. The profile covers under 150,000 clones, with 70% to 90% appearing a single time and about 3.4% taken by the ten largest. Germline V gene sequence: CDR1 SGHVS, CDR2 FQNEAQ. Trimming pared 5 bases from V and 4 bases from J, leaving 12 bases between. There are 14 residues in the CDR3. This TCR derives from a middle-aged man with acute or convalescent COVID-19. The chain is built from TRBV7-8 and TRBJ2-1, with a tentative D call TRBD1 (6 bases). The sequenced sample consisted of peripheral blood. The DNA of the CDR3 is TGTGCCAGCAGCCTCAACAGGGTATACAATGAGCAGTTCTTC. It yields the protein CASSLNRVYNEQFF.